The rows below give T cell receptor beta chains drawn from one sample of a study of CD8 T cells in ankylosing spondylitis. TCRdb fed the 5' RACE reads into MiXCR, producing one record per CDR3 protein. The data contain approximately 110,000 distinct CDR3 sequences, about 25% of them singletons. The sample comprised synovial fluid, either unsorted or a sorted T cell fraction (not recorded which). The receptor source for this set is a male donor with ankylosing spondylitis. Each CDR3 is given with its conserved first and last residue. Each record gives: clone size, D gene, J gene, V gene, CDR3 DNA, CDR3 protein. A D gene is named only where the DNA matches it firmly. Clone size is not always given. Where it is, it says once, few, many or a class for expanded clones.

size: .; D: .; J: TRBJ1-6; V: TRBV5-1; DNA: TGCGCCAGCAGCTTGAATAGGGGTGATTCACCCCTCCACTTT; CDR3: CASSLNRGDSPLHF
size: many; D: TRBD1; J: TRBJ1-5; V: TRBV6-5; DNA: TGTGCCAGCAGTTACTCAGTCGTGACAGGGGGTCTGGGCAATCAGCCCCAGCATTTT; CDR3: CASSYSVVTGGLGNQPQHF
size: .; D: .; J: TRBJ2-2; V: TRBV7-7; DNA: TGTGCCAGCAGCCGAGGACTGGCCGGGGAGCTGTTTTTT; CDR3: CASSRGLAGELFF
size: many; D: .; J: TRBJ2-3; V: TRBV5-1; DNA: TGCGCCAGTGTCCGGGGCGGTAGCACAGATACGCAGTATTTT; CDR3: CASVRGGSTDTQYF
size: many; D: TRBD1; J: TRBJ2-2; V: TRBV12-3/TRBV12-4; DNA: TGTGCCAGCAGCAGACGGACAGGGGGCGACGGGGAGCTGTTTTTT; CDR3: CASSRRTGGDGELFF
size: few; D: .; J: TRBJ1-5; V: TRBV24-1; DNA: TGTGCCACCAGTGGCAGTGGACGCTTCAATCAGCCCCAGCATTTT; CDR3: CATSGSGRFNQPQHF
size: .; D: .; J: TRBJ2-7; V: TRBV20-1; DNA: TGCAGTGCTAGAGAGATATTGGACCCGTCCTACGAGCAGTACTTC; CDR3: CSAREILDPSYEQYF
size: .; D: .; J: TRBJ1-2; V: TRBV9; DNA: TGTGCCAGCAGCCCCCGGGTCCCGAGTGGCTACACCTTC; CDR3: CASSPRVPSGYTF
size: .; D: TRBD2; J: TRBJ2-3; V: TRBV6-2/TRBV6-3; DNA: TGTGCCAGCAGTTACGTTCCAACTAGCGGGACCAACACAGATACGCAGTATTTT; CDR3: CASSYVPTSGTNTDTQYF
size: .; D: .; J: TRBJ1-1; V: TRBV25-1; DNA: TGTGCCAGCAGCGTACAGACGAACACTGAAGCTTTCTTT; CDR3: CASSVQTNTEAFF
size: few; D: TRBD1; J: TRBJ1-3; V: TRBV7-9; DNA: TGTGCCAGTGAGGGACAGGGAAACACCATATATTTT; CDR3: CASEGQGNTIYF
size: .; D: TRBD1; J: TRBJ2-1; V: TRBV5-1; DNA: TGCGCCAGCAGGGTAACCGGGACAGGGTTGAGTGACCAGTTCTTC; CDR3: CASRVTGTGLSDQFF
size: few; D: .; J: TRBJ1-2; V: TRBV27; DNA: TGTGCCAGCAGCCCCCAAAGCGGGGTCCTAGGGTATGGCTACACCTTC; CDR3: CASSPQSGVLGYGYTF
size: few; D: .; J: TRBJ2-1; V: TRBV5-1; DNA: TGCGCCAGCAGCTTGGAGGGAGGACGGGTGAATGAGCAGTTCTTC; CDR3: CASSLEGGRVNEQFF
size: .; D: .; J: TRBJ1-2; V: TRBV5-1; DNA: TGCGCCAGCAGCCCCCAGGGCTATGGCTACACCTTC; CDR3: CASSPQGYGYTF
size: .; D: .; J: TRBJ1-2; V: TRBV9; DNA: TGTGCCAGCAGCGTAGTGGCGGGGGGCTATGGCTACACCTTC; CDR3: CASSVVAGGYGYTF
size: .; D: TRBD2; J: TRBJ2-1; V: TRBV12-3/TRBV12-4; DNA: TGTGCCAGCGGGCCAAGACTAGCGGGAGTAGGGCTGTTCTTC; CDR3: CASGPRLAGVGLFF
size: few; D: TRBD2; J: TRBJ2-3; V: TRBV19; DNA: TGTGCCAGTAGTTTCCAAGCGGGAGTGCCAGATACGCAGTATTTT; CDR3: CASSFQAGVPDTQYF
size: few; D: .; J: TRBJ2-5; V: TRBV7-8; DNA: TGTGCCAGCAGCTTAGTACAGGGAAGGTTCGAGACCCAGTACTTC; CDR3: CASSLVQGRFETQYF
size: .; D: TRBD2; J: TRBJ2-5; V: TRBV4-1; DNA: TGCGCCAGCGGATTAGCGGGAGAGGGGGAGACCCAGTACTTC; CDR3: CASGLAGEGETQYF
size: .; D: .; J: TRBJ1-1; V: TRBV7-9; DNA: TGTGCCAGCAGCCCGGGACAAGGCGCTTTCTTT; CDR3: CASSPGQGAFF
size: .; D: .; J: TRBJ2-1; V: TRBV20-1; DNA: TGCAGTGCTAGAGATCGACGACAGCCAGCGTACTACAATGAGCAGTTCTTC; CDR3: CSARDRRQPAYYNEQFF
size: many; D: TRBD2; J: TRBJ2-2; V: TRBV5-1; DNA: TGCGCCAGCAGGCGGGCTAGCGGGAGGTTATCTAACACCGGGGAGCTGTTTTTT; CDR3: CASRRASGRLSNTGELFF
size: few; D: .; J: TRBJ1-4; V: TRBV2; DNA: TGTGCCAACCGGGCATCGGAAAAACTGTTTTTT; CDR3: CANRASEKLFF
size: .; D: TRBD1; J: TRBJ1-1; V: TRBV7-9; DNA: TGTGCCAGCAGCTTAGCGGTACAGGGGTCTGAAGCTTTCTTT; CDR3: CASSLAVQGSEAFF
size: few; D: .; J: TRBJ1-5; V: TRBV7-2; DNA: TGTGCCAGCAGCCCGACGTCATATAGCAATCAGCCCCAGCATTTT; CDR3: CASSPTSYSNQPQHF
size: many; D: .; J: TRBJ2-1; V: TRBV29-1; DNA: TGCAGCGTTGACAGGTACAATGAGCAGTTCTTC; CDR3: CSVDRYNEQFF
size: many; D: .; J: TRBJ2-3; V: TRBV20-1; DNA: TGCAGTGTCACGGACAGCACAGATACGCAGTATTTT; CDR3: CSVTDSTDTQYF
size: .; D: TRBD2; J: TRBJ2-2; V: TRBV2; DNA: TGTGCCAGCAAACTAGCGGGAGTGTTCGGGGAGCTGTTTTTT; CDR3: CASKLAGVFGELFF
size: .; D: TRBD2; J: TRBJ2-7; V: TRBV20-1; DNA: TGCAGTGCTAGAGAGGGGTACAGGGGACTATTTAGCGGGAGGGCCGTTTCCGAGCAGTACTTC; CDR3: CSAREGYRGLFSGRAVSEQYF
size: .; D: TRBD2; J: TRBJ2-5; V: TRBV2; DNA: TGTGCCAGCAGTGGAGGGACGACTAGCGGGAGGTTCCAAGAGACCCAGTACTTC; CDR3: CASSGGTTSGRFQETQYF
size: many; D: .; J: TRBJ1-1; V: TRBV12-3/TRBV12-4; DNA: TGTGCCAGCATCGTAGGAGGGAACACTGAAGCTTTCTTT; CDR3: CASIVGGNTEAFF
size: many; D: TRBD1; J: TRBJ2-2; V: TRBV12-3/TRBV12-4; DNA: TGTGCCAGCAGTTGGGACAGGGGAACGCCTATCACCGGGGAGCTGTTTTTT; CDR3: CASSWDRGTPITGELFF
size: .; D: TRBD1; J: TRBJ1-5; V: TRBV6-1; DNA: TGTGCCAGCAGGGAGACAGGGGGCTACAGTCAGCCCCAGCATTTT; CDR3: CASRETGGYSQPQHF
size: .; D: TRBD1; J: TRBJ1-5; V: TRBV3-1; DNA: TGTGCCAGCAGCCAAGCAGGGGACAGGGCTCAGCCCCAGCATTTT; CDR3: CASSQAGDRAQPQHF
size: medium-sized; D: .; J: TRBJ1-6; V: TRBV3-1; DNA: TGTGCCAGCAGCACCGGAAATTCACCCCTCCACTTT; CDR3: CASSTGNSPLHF
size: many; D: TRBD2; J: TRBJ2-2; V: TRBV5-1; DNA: TGCGCCAGCAGCTTGGCTAGCGGGACGAACACCGGGGAGCTGTTTTTT; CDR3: CASSLASGTNTGELFF
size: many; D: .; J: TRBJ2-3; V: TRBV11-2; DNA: TGTGCCAGCAGCTTTAATCCGGGCACAGATACGCAGTATTTT; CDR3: CASSFNPGTDTQYF
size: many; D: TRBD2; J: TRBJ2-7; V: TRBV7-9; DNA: TGTGCCAGCAGCTTAGGGGGTGAAAGCGGGAGGCTCTACGAGCAGTACTTC; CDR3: CASSLGGESGRLYEQYF
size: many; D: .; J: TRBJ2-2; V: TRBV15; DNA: TGTGCCACCAGCTCGCGTCGGTTCGAGCGGGCCTACGGCGGGGAGCTGTTTTTT; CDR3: CATSSRRFERAYGGELFF
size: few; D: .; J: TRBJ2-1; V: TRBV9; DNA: TGTGCCAGCAGCTTTCACAGGGGGGGTGAGCAGTTCTTC; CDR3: CASSFHRGGEQFF
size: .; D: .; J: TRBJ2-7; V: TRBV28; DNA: TGTGCCAGCAGTTTAGGATCGGGCAGCCAAGGACCAAAACCCAGCTCGTTC; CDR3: CASSLGSGSQGPKPSSF
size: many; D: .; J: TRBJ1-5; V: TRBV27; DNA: TGTGCCAGCAGTTTGGGGTTGAATCAGCCCCAGCATTTT; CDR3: CASSLGLNQPQHF
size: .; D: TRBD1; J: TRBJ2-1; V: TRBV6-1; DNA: TGTGCCAGCAGCCCACAGGGGCTGAGGGGAAATGAGCAGTTCTTC; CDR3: CASSPQGLRGNEQFF